The rows below give T cell receptor beta chains drawn from one sample of a study of control samples from healthy donors and cancer patients. The table came from immunoSEQ multiplex PCR; TCRdb's copy has only in-frame clones and leaves some out. The profile shows about 110,000 clones, around 80% of them singletons. The sample consisted of blood. Receptors were obtained from a man between 18 and 35 years old in good health. CDR3s include the opening cysteine and the closing phenylalanine or tryptophan. D genes are given only for firm matches. A row's size may be missing; if present it is once, few, many or a size class.

d_call | j_call | clone_size | v_call | cdr3_nt | cdr3_aa
NA | TRBJ1-4 | NA | TRBV23-1 | TGCGCCAGCAGTCAGGGCACTAGATCTCCGCACAGGAGGAATAATGAAAAACTGTTTTTT | CASSQGTRSPHRRNNEKLFF
NA | TRBJ1-1 | NA | TRBV18 | TGTGCCAGCTCACCGACAGACCAGAACACTGAAGCTTTCTTT | CASSPTDQNTEAFF
TRBD1 | TRBJ1-5 | NA | TRBV30 | TGTGCCTGGAATAGGGACAGGGAATTATGGAATAGCAATCAGCCCCAGCATTTT | CAWNRDRELWNSNQPQHF
TRBD1 | TRBJ1-1 | NA | TRBV6-5 | TGTGCCAGCAGTTACGGCGCAGGGGGAAACACTGAAGCTTTCTTT | CASSYGAGGNTEAFF
TRBD1 | TRBJ1-2 | many | TRBV19 | TGTGCCAGTAGTAGAGAGACAGGGGGCGATGGCTACACCTTC | CASSRETGGDGYTF
TRBD1 | TRBJ2-1 | NA | TRBV2 | TGTGCCAGCAGTGAATGGGACAGCTTTGAGCAGTTCTTC | CASSEWDSFEQFF
TRBD1 | TRBJ2-7 | NA | TRBV6-5 | TGTGCCAGCAGCCGGGACAGGGTGAACGAGCAGTACTTC | CASSRDRVNEQYF
NA | TRBJ1-2 | NA | TRBV11-2 | TGTGCCAGCAGCTTAGCAGGGAACTATGGCTACACCTTC | CASSLAGNYGYTF
NA | TRBJ2-5 | NA | TRBV2 | TGTGCCAGCAGTGGGGACCGGGAAGAGACCCAGTACTTC | CASSGDREETQYF
TRBD1 | TRBJ1-4 | NA | TRBV6-5 | TGTGCCAGCAGCACGGACAGGGGAAGATACGAAAAACTGTTTTTT | CASSTDRGRYEKLFF
NA | TRBJ2-5 | few | TRBV2 | TGTGCCAGCAGACAAGTCCTTGGGGAGGAGACCCAGTACTTC | CASRQVLGEETQYF
TRBD1 | TRBJ2-2 | NA | TRBV11-2 | TGTGCCAGCATCCGTGGGGGACAGGGGTATACCGGGGAGCTGTTTTTT | CASIRGGQGYTGELFF
NA | TRBJ2-2 | NA | TRBV30 | TGTGCCTGGAGTGTAGGGGTGAGCGGGGAGCTGTTTTTT | CAWSVGVSGELFF
NA | TRBJ2-1 | NA | TRBV12-3/TRBV12-4 | TGTGCCAGCAGTTTTTACAAATACAATGAGCAGTTCTTC | CASSFYKYNEQFF
NA | TRBJ1-1 | NA | TRBV28 | TGTGCCAGCAGTTTTCTAGGAGCTTTCTTT | CASSFLGAFF
NA | TRBJ2-3 | few | TRBV7-2 | TGTGCCAGCAGGCTAGGGGGGAGCACAGATACGCAGTATTTT | CASRLGGSTDTQYF
TRBD1 | TRBJ1-6 | NA | TRBV7-2 | TGTGCCAGCAGCCTTGACAGGGGGCAGGGTTCACCCCTCCACTTT | CASSLDRGQGSPLHF
NA | TRBJ2-7 | medium-sized | TRBV11-1 | TGTGCCAGCAGCAGGACGGGGGGCGCCTACGAGCAGTACTTC | CASSRTGGAYEQYF
TRBD1 | TRBJ2-1 | NA | TRBV19 | TGTGCCAGTAGCACGACCGGGACAGGGGTCAATGAGCAGTTCTTC | CASSTTGTGVNEQFF
TRBD1 | TRBJ1-4 | NA | TRBV27 | TGTGCCAGTTCACCGGGGACAGGGAGGGAAAAACTGTTTTTT | CASSPGTGREKLFF
TRBD1 | TRBJ1-1 | NA | TRBV28 | TGTGCCAGCAGTTTCGCAGGGGGATTTACTGAAGCTTTCTTT | CASSFAGGFTEAFF
NA | TRBJ1-1 | NA | TRBV19 | TGTGCCAGTAGCCCCCTGGGGAGGACAGTCCTTGAAGCTTTCTTT | CASSPLGRTVLEAFF
TRBD2 | TRBJ2-1 | few | TRBV28 | TGTGCCAGCATCACCGGGACTAGCGGGCACAATGAGCAGTTCTTC | CASITGTSGHNEQFF
NA | TRBJ2-7 | NA | TRBV7-2 | TGTGCCAGCAGCTTATCTCCACTAGCTGGGACCTACGAGCAGTACTTC | CASSLSPLAGTYEQYF
NA | TRBJ1-1 | few | TRBV13 | TGTGCCAGCAGCCTTCTTCTGGACAGGAACACTGAAGCTTTCTTT | CASSLLLDRNTEAFF
NA | TRBJ1-1 | NA | TRBV20-1 | TGCAGTGCCGTTCGCCCGGCCGAAGCTTTCTTT | CSAVRPAEAFF
NA | TRBJ2-5 | NA | TRBV5-1 | TGCGCCAGCAGCTTGGAGGGGGGAAGAGGTCAGACCCAGTACTTC | CASSLEGGRGQTQYF
TRBD1 | TRBJ1-2 | few | TRBV2 | TGTGCCAGCAGTGCGGGGACAGGGAGGTATGGCTACACCTTC | CASSAGTGRYGYTF
NA | TRBJ1-1 | NA | TRBV5-1 | TGCGCCAGCAGCGCCCGACAGGAGGCCACTGAAGCTTTCTTT | CASSARQEATEAFF
NA | TRBJ1-6 | NA | TRBV6-5 | TGTGCCAGCAGTTTAGGGGATCCTAATTCACCCCTCCACTTT | CASSLGDPNSPLHF
NA | TRBJ2-3 | NA | TRBV9 | TGTGCCAGCAGCGTCCAGAGCTCTAGCACAGATACGCAGTATTTT | CASSVQSSSTDTQYF
TRBD2 | TRBJ2-1 | NA | TRBV28 | TGTGCCAGCAGTTCCGCTTTATCTAGCGGGGGGTATAATGAGCAGTTCTTC | CASSSALSSGGYNEQFF
NA | TRBJ2-7 | NA | TRBV7-2 | TGTGCCAGCAGCTTAGATAGCAGAGACTACGAGCAGTACTTC | CASSLDSRDYEQYF
TRBD1 | TRBJ1-2 | NA | TRBV5-1 | TGCGCCAGCAGCTCACGACAGGGAGGTGGCTATGGCTACACCTTC | CASSSRQGGGYGYTF
TRBD1 | TRBJ2-3 | NA | TRBV10-2 | TGCGCCTCAGCGGGTGGACAGGGTGGAAGAATCGCAGATACGCAGTATTTT | CASAGGQGGRIADTQYF
NA | TRBJ2-7 | NA | TRBV5-8 | TGTGCCAGCAGCTACCTCGGGGTTTACGAGCAGTACTTC | CASSYLGVYEQYF
NA | TRBJ2-6 | NA | TRBV5-1 | TGCGCCAGCAGCTTGGATCGGGTAACTGGGGCCAACGTCCTGACTTTC | CASSLDRVTGANVLTF
NA | TRBJ1-2 | NA | TRBV6-5 | TGTGCCAGCAGGACGGACGGAACCGCTGGCTACACCTTC | CASRTDGTAGYTF
NA | TRBJ1-1 | NA | TRBV27 | TGTGCCAGCAGTTTGGTACAGGGTACTGAAGCTTTCTTT | CASSLVQGTEAFF
TRBD1 | TRBJ2-7 | NA | TRBV5-1 | TGCGCCAGCAGCTTGGGGACCGGGACAGGGGCCTACGAGCAGTACTTC | CASSLGTGTGAYEQYF
NA | TRBJ2-7 | NA | TRBV28 | TGTGCCAGCAAGGCTCCAAGGGGCAAAGAATACGAGCAGTACTTC | CASKAPRGKEYEQYF
NA | TRBJ1-2 | NA | TRBV21-1 | TGTGCCAGCAGCAAAGGGTGGAGGGCGACTTTTCTCTTC | CASSKGWRATFLF
NA | TRBJ2-3 | NA | TRBV30 | TGTGCCTGGACTGGGTATAGCACAGATACGCAGTATTTT | CAWTGYSTDTQYF
NA | TRBJ2-3 | NA | TRBV9 | TGTGCCAGCAGCTCCGGGACCTCTCCAGATACGCAGTATTTT | CASSSGTSPDTQYF
TRBD1 | TRBJ2-5 | NA | TRBV28 | TGTGCCAGCAGTTCGATGGGGACAGCACAAGAGACCCAGTACTTC | CASSSMGTAQETQYF
NA | TRBJ1-2 | NA | TRBV13 | TGTGCCAGCAGCTTAGGCCTAAGAGGCAGAGACTATGGCTACACCTTC | CASSLGLRGRDYGYTF